These 6 T cell receptor beta chains originate from one sample sequenced in a study of blood T cells in healthy people across ages. A J-beta primer mix and a sample-barcoded 5' primer were used in a second PCR of about 6 to 12 cycles. TCRdb reprocessed the 5' RACE reads via MiXCR and lists one record per CDR3 protein. The sample carries over 600,000 distinct CDR3 sequences, around 50% recorded once. The source material was blood. The source is a man of 80 years or more in good health.

This clonotype was counted a few times. The rearrangement joins TRBV9 to TRBJ2-2; 8 bases fit TRBD1. V shed 4 bases, J shed 3 bases, and the junction held 5 bases outside the gene matches. CDR3 length: 15 residues. In germline, CDR1 is SGDLS, CDR2 YYNGEE. The DNA of the CDR3 is TGTGCCAGCAGCACCGGACAGGGAGACACCGGGGAGCTGTTTTTT. It specifies CASSTGQGDTGELFF.

This clonotype was counted many times. The chain couples TRBV15 to TRBJ2-7; D may be TRBD1 (5 bases). In germline, CDR1 is LNHNV, CDR2 YYDKDF (reference sequence). The CDR3 has 16 amino acids. V lost 0 bases, J lost 2 bases, and 14 bases lay in between. In DNA, the CDR3 is TGTGCCACCAGCAGAGATCAGCAACAGGCCACCTACGAGCAGTACTTC. It codes for CATSRDQQQATYEQYF.

The chain couples TRBV12-3 or TRBV12-4 to TRBJ2-1; 12 positions agree with TRBD2. There are 16 residues in the CDR3. The junction had 6 bases not matched to a gene; V was cut back by 7 bases and J by 2 bases. DNA for the CDR3: TGTGCCAGCACTTCGACTAGCGGGGGACCCTACAATGAGCAGTTCTTC. Translated: CASTSTSGGPYNEQFF.

This clonotype was observed a handful of times. The chain combines TRBV6-6 with TRBJ2-7; D may be TRBD1 (6 bases). The CDR3 is made up of 15 amino acids. Germline CDR1 MNHNY, CDR2 SVGAGI (reference sequence). The germline V and J ends were trimmed by 6 bases and 0 bases, with 15 bases remaining between them. Here the CDR3 DNA reads TGTGCCAGCAGGCAAGACCGGGACACCTCCTACGAGCAGTACTTC. This codes for CASRQDRDTSYEQYF.

About this clonotype itself: Given a much more abundant clone one base away, this may be a read error. The limits of the CDR3 on the DNA are not certain, so only TCRdb's listed CDR3 is given. This chain connects TRBV7-2 to TRBJ2-1; TRBD2, as called in the table, went unchecked against the DNA. Germline V CDR1 and CDR2: SGHTA, FQGNSA. The CDR3 spans 16 residues, counting both ends. The CDR3 loop reads CTSSSTLGGSYNEQFF.

This chain uses TRBV10-3 with TRBJ2-7; TRBD1 aligns across 7 bases. This CDR3 has 17 residues. V trimming: 0 bases; J trimming: 1 base; junction bases outside the gene matches: 9. Per the germline V gene, CDR1 is ENHRY and CDR2 is SYGVKD. The CDR3 loop is CAISESQGVGSSYEQYF. As DNA, the CDR3 is TGTGCCATCAGTGAGTCCCAGGGGGTCGGGTCTTCCTACGAGCAGTACTTC.